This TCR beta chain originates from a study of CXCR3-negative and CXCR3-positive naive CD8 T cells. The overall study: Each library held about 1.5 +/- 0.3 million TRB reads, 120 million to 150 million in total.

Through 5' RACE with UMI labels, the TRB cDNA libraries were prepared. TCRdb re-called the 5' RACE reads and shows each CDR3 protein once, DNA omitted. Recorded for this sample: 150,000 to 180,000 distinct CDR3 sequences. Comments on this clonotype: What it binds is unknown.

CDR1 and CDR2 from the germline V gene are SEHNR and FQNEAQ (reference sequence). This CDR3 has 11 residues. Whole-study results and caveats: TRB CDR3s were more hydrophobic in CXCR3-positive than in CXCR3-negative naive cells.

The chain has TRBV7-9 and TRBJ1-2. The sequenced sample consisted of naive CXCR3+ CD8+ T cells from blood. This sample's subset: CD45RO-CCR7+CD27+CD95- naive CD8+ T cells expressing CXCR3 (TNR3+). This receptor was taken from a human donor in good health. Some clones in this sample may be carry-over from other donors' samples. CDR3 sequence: CASNDEGHYTF.